A selection of T cell receptor beta chains follows, all from one sample in a study of T cell changes during pregnancy in multiple sclerosis. TCRdb keeps only in-frame clones here, not all; method: immunoSEQ multiplex PCR. The table includes about 110,000 clones, 85% to 95% detected once. This specimen was peripheral blood, taken after pregnancy. Source of these receptors: a female donor with multiple sclerosis, enrolled in a pregnancy study. CDR3s include the opening cysteine and the closing phenylalanine or tryptophan. Fields, in order: CDR3 protein, V gene, J gene.

CASSSGGPGYTF	TRBV6-6	TRBJ1-2
CASSLTGGGYQPQHF	TRBV7-8	TRBJ1-5
CASYAGTSIIPTGELFF	TRBV19	TRBJ2-2
CASSQESLGRVAGEPPDTQYF	TRBV4-2	TRBJ2-3
CASSFRLAGGSDTQYF	TRBV27	TRBJ2-3
CASSFGTVDTEAFF	TRBV6-5	TRBJ1-1
CASRWSGKLNEQFF	TRBV5-1	TRBJ2-1
CASSLSGLIYEQYF	TRBV7-2	TRBJ2-7
CASRDPRGSPGNTIYF	TRBV19	TRBJ1-3
CASSDYTPTYGYTF	TRBV11-2	TRBJ1-2
CASSKGNRGRAEAFF	TRBV16	TRBJ1-1
CASSPTGRSGNTIYF	TRBV28	TRBJ1-3
CAISESITANTEAFF	TRBV10-3	TRBJ1-1
CASSIVPGLTQETQYF	TRBV19	TRBJ2-5
CASSHSGGFNEQFF	TRBV7-9	TRBJ2-1
CASSAQGNLYGYTF	TRBV2	TRBJ1-2
CASSESGLAKNIQYF	TRBV2	TRBJ2-4
CASAGGLQGEQFF	TRBV2	TRBJ2-1
CASSATGVRQETQYF	TRBV9	TRBJ2-5
CASSYLGTGPTGELFF	TRBV6-5	TRBJ2-2
CAISSGRRDNEQFF	TRBV10-3	TRBJ2-1
CASRQGEGNQPQHF	TRBV19	TRBJ1-5
CTSSQAPNTEAFF	TRBV1	TRBJ1-1
CAISLGLAGGRNEQYF	TRBV10-3	TRBJ2-7
CAWSTGEGEKLFF	TRBV30	TRBJ1-4
CASSTAAAGNTIYF	TRBV13	TRBJ1-3
CASSPRGGRDMRQPQHF	TRBV2	TRBJ1-5
CASSGGRTSSGNTIYF	TRBV6-1	TRBJ1-3
CASSLAVAGVQETQYF	TRBV5-4	TRBJ2-5
CASSMTANQPQHF	TRBV19	TRBJ1-5
CASSLGARQNTGELFF	TRBV5-1	TRBJ2-2
CASSSLTGVGEQFF	TRBV6-5	TRBJ2-1
CASSLGADSEAFF	TRBV7-2	TRBJ1-1
CASSLIPGRSGNTIYF	TRBV5-1	TRBJ1-3
CASSADNTEAFF	TRBV7-9	TRBJ1-1
CASSNPGGAFF	TRBV6-6	TRBJ1-1
CASSHGQGGSVYEQFF	TRBV5-4	TRBJ2-1
CASSPGGLPDTQYF	TRBV7-3	TRBJ2-3
CATWRTSGIGEQFF	TRBV6-5	TRBJ2-1
CASSEAGLRAPVAQFF	TRBV2	TRBJ2-1
CASSAPLAGFTDTQYF	TRBV28	TRBJ2-3
CASSSTNTGELFF	TRBV7-3	TRBJ2-2
CASSLAAVGEVEAFF	TRBV5-1	TRBJ1-1
CASSSSGKSDEQYF	TRBV27	TRBJ2-7
CASSYLRQGGYEQYF	TRBV6-6	TRBJ2-7
CASSLDFRTNTGELFF	TRBV5-4	TRBJ2-2
CASSLGQGKTQYF	TRBV5-8	TRBJ2-5
CASSQRTEGPGELFF	TRBV4-1	TRBJ2-2
CASSRLTGILYNEQFF	TRBV27	TRBJ2-1
CASSRQGSTGELFF	TRBV2	TRBJ2-2
CASSSHTSGGTRGLMVFAGELFF	TRBV5-1	TRBJ2-2
CASSIASGSTDTQYF	TRBV19	TRBJ2-3
CASSRSRTGVYEQYF	TRBV27	TRBJ2-7
CASSQESTVSSYEQYF	TRBV4-1	TRBJ2-7
CASSLPAGNSYEQYF	TRBV28	TRBJ2-7
CASSLDLGSWEQYF	TRBV11-2	TRBJ2-7
CATTAKSGDYGYTF	TRBV10-3	TRBJ1-2
CASSLTSGAYNEQFF	TRBV9	TRBJ2-1
CASRAGQEGNQPQHF	TRBV27	TRBJ1-5